This TCR beta chain was sequenced in a study of T cell responses to AZD1222 COVID-19 vaccine. CDR1 and CDR2 (germline): MGHRA, YSYEKL. The CDR3 is 14 amino acids. With 4 bases clipped from V and 3 bases from J, the junction kept 3 bases outside the gene matches. The repertoire was sequenced with immunoSEQ multiplex PCR; TCRdb's copy has only in-frame clones and lacks some. The data hold over 120,000 clones, with approximately 93% observed a single time. A note on this clone: Its antigen is currently unknown.

General observations from the study: As reported, nearly half of all spike-specific TCRs target variant regions that are unmutated. Baseline seropositivity occurred in only a handful of AZD1222 recipients.

The chain carries TRBV4-1 and TRBJ1-1, with 9 bases aligning to TRBD1. The sample here was peripheral blood, taken on day 0 of AZD1222 vaccination. This sequence was found in an adult in good health. The CDR3: CASSLGTGYTEAFF. CDR3 in DNA: TGCGCCAGCAGCCTAGGGACAGGGTACACTGAAGCTTTCTTT.